There are a few counts of the clone carrying this TCR beta chain. TCRdb reanalysed the RT-PCR reads using MiXCR and keeps one entry per CDR3 protein. The sample has around 150,000 distinct CDR3 sequences, over 25% seen once; the top ten hold roughly 3.2%. The CDR3 spans 13 residues. V was cut by 2 bases and J by 7 bases, with 12 bases left in between. CDR1 is LGHDT and CDR2 is YNNKEL in the germline V gene (reference sequence). The data were taken from a study of patients and donors after allogeneic stem cell transplantation. The material sequenced was blood, either unsorted or a sorted T cell fraction (not recorded which). The chain joins TRBV3-1 to TRBJ2-7; no firm D call. The sequence derives from a human donor who was either an allogeneic HSCT recipient or a stem cell or donor lymphocyte infusion donor (not recorded which). It is not recorded whose cells these are; they may come from a transplant donor. CDR3 in amino acids: CASSQTPYGEQYF. CDR3 DNA: TGTGCCAGCAGCCAAACCCCTTACGGAGAGCAGTACTTC.